Listed here is a single TCR beta chain. These data are taken from a study of shared clonotypes between healthy human individuals. The CDR3 contains 15 residues. Trimming took 5 bases from V and 6 from J, leaving 16 bases between them. Looked up from germline, CDR1 is MDHEN and CDR2 is SYDVKM. As defined, naive CD8 cells were CD45RO-negative and positively selected for CCR7, with terminally differentiated effector memory CD45RA+ cells excluded. Profiled with immunoSEQ multiplex PCR; TCRdb holds only in-frame clones, not every one. The top ten clones hold 1% to 1.5% of a sample with about 2 million clones, approximately 94% of them seen once.

The chain joins TRBV28 to TRBJ2-2; perhaps TRBD2 as D (6 bases). Material for sequencing was naive CD8+ T cells sorted from blood. The TCR was taken from a man aged 18 to 29 in good health. CDR3 loop: CASSALRGGSGELFF. DNA for the CDR3: TGTGCCAGCAGTGCCCTCCGTGGGGGGTCCGGGGAGCTGTTTTTT.